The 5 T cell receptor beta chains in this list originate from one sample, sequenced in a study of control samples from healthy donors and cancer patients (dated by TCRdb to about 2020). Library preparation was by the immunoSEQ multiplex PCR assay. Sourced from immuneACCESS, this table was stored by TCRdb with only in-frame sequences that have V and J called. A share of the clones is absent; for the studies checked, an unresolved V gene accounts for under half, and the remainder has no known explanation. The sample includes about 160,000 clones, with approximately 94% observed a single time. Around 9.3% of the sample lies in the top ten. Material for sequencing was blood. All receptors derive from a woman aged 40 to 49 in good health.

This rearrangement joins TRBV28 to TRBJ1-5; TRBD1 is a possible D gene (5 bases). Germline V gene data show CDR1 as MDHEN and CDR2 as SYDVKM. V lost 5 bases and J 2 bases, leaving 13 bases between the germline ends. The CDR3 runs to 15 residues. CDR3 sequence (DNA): TGTGCCAGCAGTACCCCCGCAGGGCGCAATCAGCCCCAGCATTTT. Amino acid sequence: CASSTPAGRNQPQHF.

In DNA, the CDR3 is TGTGCCACGGGTAATGACGGTTATGGCTACACCTTC. Amino acids: CATGNDGYGYTF. This chain joins TRBV10-3 and TRBJ1-2; D is undetermined. The germline V gene encodes CDR1 ENHRY and CDR2 SYGVKD. This CDR3 has 12 amino acids. The ends were cut back, 10 bases at V and 5 bases at J, with 14 bases in the middle.

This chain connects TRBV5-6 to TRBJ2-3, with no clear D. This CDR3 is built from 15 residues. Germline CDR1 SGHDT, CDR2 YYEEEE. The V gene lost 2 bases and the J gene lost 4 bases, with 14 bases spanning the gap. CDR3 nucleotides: TGTGCCAGCAGCTTCAGGACCTCCGGATCAGATACGCAGTATTTT. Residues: CASSFRTSGSDTQYF.

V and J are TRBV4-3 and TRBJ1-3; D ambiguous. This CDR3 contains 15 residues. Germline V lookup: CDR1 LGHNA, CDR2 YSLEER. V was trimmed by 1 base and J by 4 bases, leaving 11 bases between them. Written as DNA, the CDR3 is TGCGCCAGCAGCCAAGCCCCGGCAGCCGGAAACACCATATATTTT. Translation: CASSQAPAAGNTIYF.

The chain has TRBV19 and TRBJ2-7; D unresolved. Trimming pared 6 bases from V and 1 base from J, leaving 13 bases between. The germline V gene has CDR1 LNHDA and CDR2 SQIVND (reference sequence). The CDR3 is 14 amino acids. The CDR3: CASRPSLGSYEQYF. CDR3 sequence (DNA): TGTGCCAGTAGACCCTCCCTGGGGTCCTACGAGCAGTACTTC.